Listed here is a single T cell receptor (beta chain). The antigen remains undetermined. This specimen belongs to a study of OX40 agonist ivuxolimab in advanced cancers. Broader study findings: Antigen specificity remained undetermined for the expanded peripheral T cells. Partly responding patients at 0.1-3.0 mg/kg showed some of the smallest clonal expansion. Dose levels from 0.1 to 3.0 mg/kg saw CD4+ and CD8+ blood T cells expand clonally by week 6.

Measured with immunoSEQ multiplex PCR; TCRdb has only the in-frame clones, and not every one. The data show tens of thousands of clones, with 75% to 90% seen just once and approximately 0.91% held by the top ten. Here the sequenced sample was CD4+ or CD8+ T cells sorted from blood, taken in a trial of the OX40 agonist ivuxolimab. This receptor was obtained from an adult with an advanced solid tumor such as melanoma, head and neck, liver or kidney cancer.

CDR3 sequence reads: CASSSRQGPNEKLFF. DNA for the CDR3: TGTGCCAGCAGCTCCCGACAGGGACCTAATGAAAAACTGTTTTTT. The chain uses TRBV5-4 and TRBJ1-4, with TRBD1 identical over 7 bases. The CDR3 has 15 residues. Looked up from germline, CDR1 is SGHNT and CDR2 is YYREEE (reference sequence). V lost 3 bases to trimming and J lost 3 bases; unmatched junction nucleotides: 5.